This paragraph reports one TCR beta chain. Trimming removed 5 bases at V and 5 bases at J, with 15 bases between. Per germline, CDR1 ENHRY and CDR2 SYGVKD. The CDR3 contains 14 residues. These data belong to a study of blood T cell repertoires in COVID-19. In the study's own analysis: Reference gene primers were amplified, and this amplification served to estimate nucleated cell counts. Sequenced by immunoSEQ multiplex PCR; TCRdb stores in-frame clones only, minus some. The V and J calls and the clone size are those of that table, but D and trimming were determined from the DNA. Among around 74,000 clones listed, roughly 90% were seen once.

This chain connects TRBV10-3 to TRBJ2-5, with D unclear. The sample comprised peripheral blood. The sequence was collected from a man aged 45-65 years with active COVID-19. DNA of the CDR3: TGTGCCATCAGTCCGACACAAGATCGGGAGACCCAGTACTTC. This encodes CAISPTQDRETQYF.